The 20 T cell receptor beta chains in this list originate from one sample, sequenced in a study of T-cell memory formation after mild COVID-19. A single record per CDR3 protein comes from TCRdb applying MiXCR to the 5' RACE reads. The sample includes about 470,000 distinct CDR3 sequences, approximately 18% of them seen just once. The specimen was PBMCs or a T cell subset sorted from them (not recorded which). The receptor set was obtained from an adult woman who had mild COVID-19 (a few samples of this study predate the infection). Cell type and time point are not known.

The chain links TRBV12-3 or TRBV12-4 to TRBJ2-7; TRBD1 matches 8 bases. CDR3 size: 15 residues. J lost 0 bases, V lost 4 bases, and 5 bases had no gene match. The CDR3 region is CASSWAGTGSYEQYF. CDR3 nucleotide sequence: TGTGCCAGCAGTTGGGCCGGGACAGGCTCCTACGAGCAGTACTTC.

This clonotype was counted between two and nine times. This chain uses TRBV5-1 with TRBJ2-1; either TRBD1 or TRBD2 may supply D (5 bases each). The V end lost 7 bases, the J end lost 2 bases, and 13 bases lay between the germline ends. Per germline, CDR1 SGHRS and CDR2 YFSETQ. The CDR3 extends over 14 amino acids. CDR3 in amino acids: CASFRDVPYNEQFF. As DNA, the CDR3 is TGCGCCAGCTTTCGGGACGTCCCCTACAATGAGCAGTTCTTC.

The chain links TRBV4-1 to TRBJ1-2; weak D call: TRBD1 (5 bases). The CDR3 contains 17 residues. Germline V gives CDR1 MGHRA, CDR2 YSYEKL. Trimming took off 0 bases at V and 1 base at J, with 15 bases between the two ends. The CDR3 nucleotides read TGCGCCAGCAGCCAAGATTGGCAGCCGGGGGGTAACTATGGCTACACCTTC. Translated, it gives CASSQDWQPGGNYGYTF.

The chain employs TRBV3-1 and TRBJ1-1, with D uncertain. V shed 4 bases and J shed 11 bases, with 14 bases lying between them. CDR1 is LGHDT, CDR2 YNNKEL, per germline (reference sequence). This CDR3 comprises 12 residues. CDR3 DNA: TGTGCCAGCAGCCGGTCAGACACCTCGGCTTTCTTT. Residues: CASSRSDTSAFF. The full variable domain, with the rest looked up from reference TRBV3-1 and TRBJ1-1, is DTAVSQTPKYLVTQMGNDKSIKCEQNLGHDTMYWYKQDSKKFLKIMFSYNNKELIINETVPNRFSPKSPDKAHLNLHINSLELGDSAVYFCASSRSDTSAFFGQGTRLTVV.

In its sample, this clonotype was seen a few times. This rearrangement joins TRBV7-2 to TRBJ1-3, with D hard to call. The CDR3 has 15 residues. The V gene's germline CDR1 is SGHTA and CDR2 FQGNSA. The germline V and J ends were trimmed by 5 bases and 4 bases, with 15 bases remaining between them. CDR3 residues: CASSLQPFIGNTIYF. CDR3 bases: TGTGCCAGCAGCCTACAGCCCTTTATAGGAAACACCATATATTTT.

The J gene is TRBJ1-5, the V gene TRBV7-6; a weak D match, TRBD1 (5 bases). Germline V lookup: CDR1 SGHVS, CDR2 FNYEAQ. The CDR3 is 15 residues long. V was clipped by 4 bases and J by 2 bases, with 12 bases between them. This CDR3 reads CASSSTGGGNQPQHF. As DNA, the CDR3 is TGTGCCAGCAGCTCAACCGGGGGGGGCAATCAGCCCCAGCATTTT.

This clonotype was found a few times. This chain uses TRBV30 with TRBJ2-3, with 9 nucleotides matching TRBD2. Germline lookup yields CDR1 GTSNPN and CDR2 SVGIG (reference sequence). V was clipped by 3 bases and J by 6 bases; unmatched bases: 7. The CDR3 spans 14 residues. The CDR3 spells CAWRGAGGVDTQYF. The DNA for the CDR3 is TGTGCCTGGAGAGGAGCGGGGGGAGTCGATACGCAGTATTTT.

The CDR3 DNA is TGTGCCAGTAGTGAGGGCAGGGGGGGTGAAGCTTTCTTT. Its translation is CASSEGRGGEAFF. V is TRBV19 and J is TRBJ1-1; 7 bases map to TRBD1. The ends lost 5 bases at V and 7 bases at J; junction bases unmatched: 7. Per the germline V gene, CDR1 is LNHDA and CDR2 is SQIVND (reference sequence). CDR3 size: 13 residues.

This clonotype showed up just once. This sequence joins TRBV4-1 and TRBJ2-7; 12 bases agree with TRBD1. The length of the CDR3 is 15 residues. After removal of 1 base from V and 7 bases from J, the junction contained 5 bases not matched to a gene. Germline values: CDR1 MGHRA, CDR2 YSYEKL. The CDR3 DNA is TGCGCCAGCAGCCAAGGAGGGACAGGGGGCGAAGAGCAGTACTTC. Protein product: CASSQGGTGGEEQYF.

There are a few counts of this clonotype. The V gene is TRBV4-2, the J gene TRBJ2-6, with 9 positions matching TRBD1. The V gene's germline CDR1 is LGHNA and CDR2 YNFKEQ. The CDR3 is 19 amino acids. After removal of 2 bases from V and 0 bases from J, the junction contained 8 bases not matched to a gene. CDR3 amino acids: CASSQWKTGGSSGANVLTF. For the CDR3, the DNA is TGTGCCAGCAGCCAATGGAAGACAGGGGGTAGCTCTGGGGCCAACGTCCTGACTTTC.

This chain links TRBV21-1 with TRBJ2-1. TRBV21-1 is annotated as a pseudogene. This CDR3 contains 12 residues. CDR3 in DNA: TGTGCCAGCAGCAAATCCCTCAATGAGCAGTTCTTC. The encoded protein is CASSKSLNEQFF.

The chain recombines TRBV10-3 with TRBJ2-7; 8 bases line up with TRBD2. The CDR3 contains 15 residues. Germline CDR1 is ENHRY and CDR2 is SYGVKD. V trimming: 6 bases; J trimming: 4 bases; junction bases outside the gene matches: 11. The CDR3 spells CAISPNPGTSYEQYF. The CDR3 DNA sequence: TGTGCCATCAGCCCCAATCCCGGGACTAGTTACGAGCAGTACTTC.

In this sample, this clonotype turned up a few times. This chain uses TRBV6-5 with TRBJ2-1; TRBD1 matches 7 bases. The CDR3 has 16 amino acids. V was pared by 6 bases and J by 9 bases, with 17 bases of the junction left unmatched. CDR1 is MNHEY and CDR2 is SVGAGI in the germline V gene. CDR3 sequence reads: CASRQTGFSPVGEQFF. The CDR3 nucleotides are TGTGCCAGCAGACAGACAGGGTTTTCCCCAGTCGGTGAGCAGTTCTTC.

This clonotype came up many times. The chain employs TRBV9 and TRBJ2-2, with 9 bases aligning to TRBD1. Germline V lookup: CDR1 SGDLS, CDR2 YYNGEE. Trimming cost V 4 bases and J 6 bases; bases outside gene matches: 7. This CDR3 is 15 amino acids long. In DNA, the CDR3 is TGTGCCAGCAGCTATACGGGACAGGGACCCGGGGAGCTGTTTTTT. It specifies CASSYTGQGPGELFF.

This clonotype was counted once. This chain connects TRBV9 to TRBJ1-1; 12 nucleotides agree with TRBD1. Germline CDR1 SGDLS, CDR2 YYNGEE. The V and J ends lost 7 bases and 1 base, in that order; junction bases with no gene match: 8. CDR3 length equals 16 residues. CDR3 nucleotide sequence: TGTGCCAGCTCCAGGGGACAGGGGGCAGGGAACACTGAAGCTTTCTTT. This translates into CASSRGQGAGNTEAFF.

The rearrangement links TRBV5-6 to TRBJ2-1; a possible D gene is TRBD2 (5 bases). Germline CDR1 is SGHDT and CDR2 is YYEEEE. The V end lost 4 bases, the J end lost 9 bases, and 17 bases lay between the germline ends. The length of the CDR3 is 14 residues. CDR3 residues: CASSAGSSLVEQFF. The CDR3 DNA follows: TGTGCCAGCAGCGCGGGTAGCAGTCTGGTTGAGCAGTTCTTC. The full variable domain, rest sourced from reference TRBV5-6 and TRBJ2-1, is DAGVTQSPTHLIKTRGQQVTLRCSPKSGHDTVSWYQQALGQGPQFIFQYYEEEERQRGNFPDRFSGHQFPNYSSELNVNALLLGDSALYLCASSAGSSLVEQFFGPGTRLTVL.

This rearrangement joins TRBV29-1 to TRBJ2-5; 9 nucleotides align to TRBD1. V gave up 6 bases and J gave up 4 bases; unmatched junction bases: 3. Germline V lookup: CDR1 SQVTM, CDR2 ANQGSEA. The CDR3 is made up of 12 amino acids. CDR3 region: CSVDRGGETQYF. Written as DNA, the CDR3 is TGCAGCGTGGACAGGGGTGGAGAGACCCAGTACTTC.

CDR3 amino acids: CASSSGPEQYF. The CDR3 bases are TGTGCCAGCAGTTCGGGCCCCGAGCAGTACTTC. The chain combines TRBV25-1 with TRBJ2-7; D unclear. Germline CDR1 reads MGHDK; CDR2 reads SYGVNS. Trimming cost V 5 bases and J 6 bases, with 8 bases left between them. The CDR3 spans 11 residues.

V and J are TRBV7-2 and TRBJ2-7; a possible D gene is TRBD2 (5 bases). V was pared by 1 base and J by 3 bases, with 16 bases between. Per germline, CDR1 SGHTA and CDR2 FQGNSA. The CDR3 loop spans 16 amino acids. The CDR3 coding sequence is TGTGCCAGCAGCTTAGGGCAAGCGGCCCTGGGCTACGAGCAGTACTTC. As protein: CASSLGQAALGYEQYF.

The rearrangement links TRBV7-2 to TRBJ2-1; a possible D gene is TRBD2 (6 bases). Per the germline V gene, CDR1 is SGHTA and CDR2 is FQGNSA. Trimming left V 5 bases short and J 3 bases short, with 14 bases between. The CDR3 covers 15 residues. CDR3 loop: CASSKEGNGYNEQFF. Here the CDR3 DNA reads TGTGCCAGCAGCAAGGAGGGGAATGGCTACAATGAGCAGTTCTTC.